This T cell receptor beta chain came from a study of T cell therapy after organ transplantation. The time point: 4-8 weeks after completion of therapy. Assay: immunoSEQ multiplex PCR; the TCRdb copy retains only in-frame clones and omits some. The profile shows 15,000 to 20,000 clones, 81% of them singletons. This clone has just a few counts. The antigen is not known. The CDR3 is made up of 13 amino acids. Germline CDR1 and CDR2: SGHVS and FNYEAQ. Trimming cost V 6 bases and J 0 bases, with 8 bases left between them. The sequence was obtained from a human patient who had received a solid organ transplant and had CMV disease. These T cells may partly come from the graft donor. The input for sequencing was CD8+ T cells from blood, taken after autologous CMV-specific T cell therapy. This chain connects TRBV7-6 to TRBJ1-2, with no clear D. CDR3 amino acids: CASSSAANYGYTF. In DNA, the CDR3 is TGTGCCAGCAGTAGTGCCGCTAACTATGGCTACACCTTC. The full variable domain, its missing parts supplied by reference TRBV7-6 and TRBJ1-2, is GAGVSQSPRYKVTKRGQDVALRCDPISGHVSLYWYRQALGQGPEFLTYFNYEAQQDKSGLPNDRFSAERPEGSISTLTIQRTEQRDSAMYRCASSSAANYGYTFGSGTRLTVV.